Listed here are 29 T cell receptor beta chains from one sample, sequenced in a study of T cell repertoires in cytomegalovirus infection. TCRdb independently ran MiXCR on the reads; one entry per CDR3 protein. The sample carries 200,000 to 250,000 distinct CDR3 sequences, 9% to 15% recorded once. The material sequenced was PBMCs. The receptors here all came from a human donor in good health (CMV status not recorded). Some clones in this sample may be carry-over from other donors' samples.

As regards this clonotype: A read error may explain this, as a much larger clone is one base away. This chain uses TRBV7-4 with TRBJ2-7; D might be TRBD2 (6 bases). The CDR3 runs to 15 residues. Per germline, CDR1 SGHVT and CDR2 SQSDAQ. CDR3 coding DNA: TGTGCCAGCAGCTTAGGCGCGGGAACCTCCTACGATCAGTACTTC. Residues: CASSLGAGTSYDQYF.

This clonotype came up a few times. The chain uses TRBV3-1 and TRBJ2-7, with D perhaps matching TRBD1 (6 bases). Trimming took 4 bases from V and 0 from J, leaving 16 bases between them. The CDR3 has 16 residues. Germline V lookup: CDR1 LGHDT, CDR2 YNNKEL (reference sequence). In nucleotides, the CDR3 is TGTGCCAGCAGCCTCCTTCCCGGGACACTCTCCTACGAGCAGTACTTC. It specifies CASSLLPGTLSYEQYF.

This clonotype came up many times. The chain carries TRBV18 and TRBJ1-5; D call uncertain. This CDR3 comprises 14 residues. Germline values: CDR1 KGHSH, CDR2 LQKENI. Trimming removed 8 bases at V and 2 bases at J, with 13 bases between. The CDR3 bases are TGTGCCAGCCGGGTCGGAACAGGCAATCAGCCCCAGCATTTT. Translation gives CASRVGTGNQPQHF.

This chain joins TRBV7-9 and TRBJ1-3; tentative D call: TRBD1 (6 bases). V was trimmed by 6 bases and J by 2 bases, leaving 8 bases between them. The germline gives CDR1 SEHNR, CDR2 FQNEAQ (reference sequence). The CDR3 runs 13 residues. The DNA for the CDR3 is TGTGCCAGCAGACAGGGAACTGGAAACACCATATATTTT. It translates to CASRQGTGNTIYF.

The chain combines TRBV28 with TRBJ1-2; weak D call: TRBD1 (5 bases). This CDR3 region has 13 residues. Trimming pared 6 bases from V and 8 bases from J, leaving 16 bases between. The germline V gene has CDR1 MDHEN and CDR2 SYDVKM. This CDR3 reads CASRAGFVRGYTF. The CDR3 DNA follows: TGTGCCAGCAGGGCAGGGTTTGTGCGGGGCTACACCTTC.

This rearrangement joins TRBV7-9 to TRBJ2-7; D is uncertain. Between the trimmed V and J ends, which lost 5 bases and 0 bases, there was a span of 11 bases. The CDR3 runs 14 residues. From germline, CDR1 is SEHNR and CDR2 FQNEAQ (reference sequence). The CDR3 DNA reads as TGTGCCAGCAGCCGTCGTGGGAACTCCTACGAGCAGTACTTC. Translated, it gives CASSRRGNSYEQYF.

This clonotype was recorded at least ten times. A junction boundary mismatches the germline segment, possibly from a read error. V gene TRBV7-3 combines with J gene TRBJ2-2; no reliable D call. Germline V gives CDR1 SGHTA, CDR2 FQGTGA. This CDR3 contains 17 residues. CDR3 DNA sequence: TGTGCCAGCAGCTCCAAAGGAAGCACCCCGAAAACCGGGGAGCTGTTTTTT. This codes for CASSSKGSTPKTGELFF.

There are a few counts of this clonotype. The chain is built from TRBV28 and TRBJ2-1, with 7 bases lining up with TRBD2. The CDR3 sequence is 16 residues long. In germline, CDR1 is MDHEN, CDR2 SYDVKM. J was trimmed by 8 bases and V by 5 bases; bases with no gene match: 15. CDR3 DNA: TGTGCCAGCAGTACCCGTGGGAGGGGTGTTCATTATGAGCAGTTCTTC. It encodes CASSTRGRGVHYEQFF.

This clonotype was seen many times. CDR3 sequence reads: CASSLAPSGGGGEKLFF. CDR3 nucleotide sequence: TGTGCCAGCAGCTTAGCACCTTCAGGGGGCGGGGGTGAAAAACTGTTTTTT. The gene calls are TRBV7-2 and TRBJ1-4; 8 bases align to TRBD1. Losses at the gene ends were 0 bases for V and 7 bases for J; bases not matched to a gene: 10. Germline CDR1 and CDR2: SGHTA and FQGNSA. This CDR3 has 17 amino acids. Based on the CDR3 plus reference TRBV7-2 and TRBJ1-4, the full variable domain is GAGVSQSPSNKVTEKGKDVELRCDPISGHTALYWYRQSLGQGLEFLIYFQGNSAPDKSGLPSDRFSAERTGGSVSTLTIQRTQQEDSAVYLCASSLAPSGGGGEKLFFGSGTQLSVL.

The chain employs TRBV29-1 and TRBJ1-6; no reliable D call. Deletions cut 0 bases from V and 7 bases from J, with 19 bases between. Germline V gene sequence: CDR1 SQVTM, CDR2 ANQGSEA. This CDR3 is built from 17 residues. The CDR3 region has the DNA TGCAGCGTTGAAGAAGGCCCCCTGGCCCCCCGAAATTCACCCCTCCACTTT. Amino acid sequence: CSVEEGPLAPRNSPLHF.

This clonotype was detected many times. This chain joins TRBV6-2 or TRBV6-3 and TRBJ2-2, with 12 positions matching TRBD2. The V segment lost 2 bases and the J segment 7 bases; nucleotides outside the gene matches: 8. Germline V CDR1 and CDR2: MNHEY, SVGEGT. The CDR3 runs 17 residues. CDR3 in DNA: TGTGCCAGCAGTTACGTGAGGACTAGCGGGATAGTCGGGGAGCTGTTTTTT. As protein: CASSYVRTSGIVGELFF.

This clonotype was recorded many times. V gene TRBV7-2 combines with J gene TRBJ2-1; 9 nucleotides match TRBD1. Germline CDR1 is SGHTA and CDR2 is FQGNSA. V shed 3 bases, J shed 7 bases, and the junction held 10 bases outside the gene matches. The CDR3 length is 16 residues. The CDR3 bases are TGTGCCAGCAGCTTCGGGACAGGGAATAAATTAAATGAGCAGTTCTTC. Protein product: CASSFGTGNKLNEQFF.

The rearrangement joins TRBV6-2 or TRBV6-3 to TRBJ2-5, with D tentatively TRBD1 (5 bases). V lost 6 bases, J lost 9 bases, and 11 bases lay in between. This CDR3 is 11 amino acids long. Germline V CDR1 and CDR2: MNHEY, SVGEGT. In DNA form, the CDR3 reads TGTGCCAGCAGGGACCTAGGGGCCCAGTACTTC. Translating gives CASRDLGAQYF.

This clonotype has only a few counts. The chain has TRBV4-1 and TRBJ1-5, with D unclear. The CDR3 is 15 residues long. The V and J ends lost 0 bases and 3 bases respectively, with 9 bases between them. CDR1 MGHRA and CDR2 YSYEKL come from the germline V gene. CDR3 DNA: TGCGCCAGCAGCCAAGACGGGGAGGTCAATCAGCCCCAGCATTTT. It yields the protein CASSQDGEVNQPQHF.

This clonotype has only a few counts. V usage is TRBV28 and J usage is TRBJ2-7; possibly TRBD1 or TRBD2 for D (5 bases each). Germline values: CDR1 MDHEN, CDR2 SYDVKM. Trimming stripped 3 bases from V and 4 bases from J, with 13 bases between. The CDR3 has 14 residues. The CDR3 DNA sequence: TGTGCCAGCAGTTTTGGGGGACGGCTTTACGAGCAGTACTTC. This codes for CASSFGGRLYEQYF.

This clonotype was counted between two and nine times. The CDR3 DNA sequence: TGCAGTGCCTCCCTCACAGAAAACACTGAAGCTTTCTTT. It specifies CSASLTENTEAFF. The chain has TRBV20-1 and TRBJ1-1; D call uncertain. V was pared by 6 bases and J by 2 bases, with 13 bases between. There are 13 residues in the CDR3. Germline CDR1 is DFQATT and CDR2 is SNEGSKA (reference sequence).

This clonotype was recorded at least ten times. This chain uses TRBV7-2 with TRBJ2-5, with 7 bases fitting TRBD2. Germline V lookup: CDR1 SGHTA, CDR2 FQGNSA. CDR3 length equals 15 residues. Trimming cost V 2 bases and J 2 bases; bases outside gene matches: 5. The CDR3 bases are TGTGCCAGCAGCTTAACTGGGGGGGGTCAAGAGACCCAGTACTTC. It codes for CASSLTGGGQETQYF.

This clonotype showed up many times. The chain recombines TRBV7-2 with TRBJ1-3, with D unresolved. The germline gives CDR1 SGHTA, CDR2 FQGNSA. The CDR3 sequence is 13 residues long. V was pared by 5 bases and J by 7 bases, with 12 bases between. The CDR3 sequence is CASSHGSGNTIYF. CDR3 nucleotide sequence: TGTGCCAGCAGCCACGGGTCCGGTAACACCATATATTTT.

This clonotype was detected many times. V gene TRBV7-2 combines with J gene TRBJ2-2; 8 bases are shared with TRBD1. This CDR3 has 16 residues. V dropped 5 bases and J dropped 2; count of bases not matched to a gene: 7. Germline CDR1 SGHTA, CDR2 FQGNSA. CDR3 region: CASSPNGQGNTGELFF. DNA of the CDR3: TGTGCCAGCAGCCCAAATGGACAGGGTAACACCGGGGAGCTGTTTTTT.

The chain couples TRBV29-1 to TRBJ2-3; D may be TRBD2 (6 bases). CDR3 length equals 13 residues. V lost 7 bases and J lost 0, with 11 bases in between. The germline gives CDR1 SQVTM, CDR2 ANQGSEA. The CDR3 nucleotides read TGCAGCGCCGTTGGGGGGAGCACAGATACGCAGTATTTT. Translation gives CSAVGGSTDTQYF.

The chain joins TRBV6-2 or TRBV6-3 to TRBJ2-7; no clear D. CDR1 and CDR2 from the germline V gene are MNHEY and SVGEGT. The CDR3 contains 14 residues. V was cut by 6 bases and J by 2 bases, with 14 bases left in between. The CDR3 sequence: CASREGRSPYEQYF. The CDR3 nucleotides are TGTGCCAGCAGAGAAGGGCGGTCCCCCTACGAGCAGTACTTC.

This clonotype was counted at least ten times. CDR3 coding DNA: TGTGCCAGCAGCTTAGTAGGAGGGAGTCCAGATACGCAGTATTTT. Its protein is CASSLVGGSPDTQYF. This sequence joins TRBV7-2 and TRBJ2-3, with D perhaps matching TRBD2 (6 bases). The V gene lost 1 base and the J gene lost 4 bases, with 12 bases spanning the gap. Germline CDR1 is SGHTA and CDR2 is FQGNSA. The CDR3 has 15 amino acids. Supplemented by reference TRBV7-2 and TRBJ2-3, the full variable domain reads GAGVSQSPSNKVTEKGKDVELRCDPISGHTALYWYRQSLGQGLEFLIYFQGNSAPDKSGLPSDRFSAERTGGSVSTLTIQRTQQEDSAVYLCASSLVGGSPDTQYFGPGTRLTVL.

The chain links TRBV28 to TRBJ2-4, with D tentatively TRBD2 (5 bases). The CDR3 is 14 amino acids. Germline V CDR1 and CDR2: MDHEN, SYDVKM. Trimming removed 7 bases from V and 8 bases from J, with 18 bases in between. CDR3 in amino acids: CASTDPGTHHIQYF. DNA for the CDR3: TGTGCCAGCACCGATCCGGGAACCCACCACATTCAGTACTTC.

The chain employs TRBV15 and TRBJ2-3; D is uncertain. Germline assignment: CDR1 LNHNV and CDR2 YYDKDF (reference sequence). Trimming stripped 1 base from V and 2 bases from J, with 13 bases between. This CDR3 has 16 amino acids. The CDR3 region has the DNA TGTGCCACCAGCAGAGGGGTCGGTGGATCCACAGATACGCAGTATTTT. This encodes CATSRGVGGSTDTQYF.

This clonotype was found many times. This chain links TRBV4-3 with TRBJ2-5; perhaps TRBD1 as D (5 bases). The CDR3 covers 15 residues. Germline V gene data show CDR1 as LGHNA and CDR2 as YSLEER. The germline V and J ends were trimmed by 6 bases and 2 bases, with 16 bases remaining between them. CDR3 coding DNA: TGCGCCAGCAGTCGCTTCGACAGCGCACAAGAGACCCAGTACTTC. Translated, it gives CASSRFDSAQETQYF.

This clonotype was seen at least ten times. This sequence joins TRBV4-3 and TRBJ2-7, with D tentatively TRBD2 (6 bases). The V gene's germline CDR1 is LGHNA and CDR2 YSLEER. V lost 5 bases, J lost 5 bases, and 37 bases lay in between. The CDR3 extends over 21 amino acids. CDR3 sequence (DNA): TGCGCCAGCAGCTCCCACGCCGACCCTCGGGAAAGCGGGTGGCTCTTCCACGAGCAGTACTTC. It yields the protein CASSSHADPRESGWLFHEQYF.

This clonotype has at least ten counts. This chain joins TRBV28 and TRBJ2-7, with 13 bases lining up with TRBD2. Germline assignment: CDR1 MDHEN and CDR2 SYDVKM. This CDR3 is 16 amino acids long. The trim removed 7 bases at V and 0 bases at J, leaving 6 bases unmatched. In nucleotides, the CDR3 is TGTGCCAGCACCAAATGGACTAGCGGGAGCTCCTACGAGCAGTACTTC. Residues: CASTKWTSGSSYEQYF.

This clonotype was seen at least ten times. The chain carries TRBV27 and TRBJ1-2, with 9 nucleotides matching TRBD1. The germline V gene encodes CDR1 MNHEY and CDR2 SMNVEV (reference sequence). The CDR3 runs to 18 residues. J was trimmed by 2 bases and V by 4 bases; bases with no gene match: 14. CDR3 region: CASSSLRDRDLINYGYTF. The CDR3 DNA is TGTGCCAGCAGTTCACTCCGGGACAGGGACCTAATCAACTATGGCTACACCTTC.

This clonotype was observed many times. V usage is TRBV7-2 and J usage is TRBJ2-4, with TRBD2 identical over 11 bases. CDR1 is SGHTA, CDR2 FQGNSA, per germline. V lost 2 bases and J lost 6; bases outside the gene matches: 6. CDR3 length: 16 amino acids. The CDR3 loop reads CASSLQFSGRGNIQYF. CDR3 sequence (DNA): TGTGCCAGCAGCTTACAGTTTAGCGGGAGGGGAAACATTCAGTACTTC.